Following are 13 T cell receptor beta chains from one sample sequenced in a study of identical twins. TCRdb reprocessed the 5' RACE reads via MiXCR and lists one record per CDR3 protein. The sample holds 520,000 or so distinct CDR3 sequences, about 20% seen once. The same sample was also used in a study of T cells expressing NK-cell markers.

The sequenced sample was CD4+ T cells sorted from blood. The receptors here all came from a woman between 18 and 29 years old in good health.

The chain joins TRBV9 to TRBJ2-3, with TRBD2 as a possible D gene (5 bases). Germline lookup yields CDR1 SGDLS and CDR2 YYNGEE. The CDR3 runs to 15 residues. Trimming took off 3 bases at V and 4 bases at J, with 15 bases between the two ends. The CDR3 nucleotides are TGTGCCAGCAGCGCCGAGCATTGGGGAGCAGATACGCAGTATTTT. This codes for CASSAEHWGADTQYF.

This clonotype was counted a few times. V is TRBV7-3 and J is TRBJ2-1; the match to TRBD2 covers 15 bases. Germline V gene data show CDR1 as SGHTA and CDR2 as FQGTGA. There are 16 residues in the CDR3. V gave up 4 bases and J gave up 8 bases; unmatched junction bases: 6. CDR3 loop: CASSSRTSGGVHEQFF. The CDR3 DNA is TGTGCCAGCAGCTCCAGGACTAGCGGGGGGGTACATGAGCAGTTCTTC.

V is TRBV6-1 and J is TRBJ1-2; possible D gene TRBD1, 5 bases. V gave up 0 bases and J gave up 7 bases, with 9 bases separating them. Per germline, CDR1 MNHNS and CDR2 SASEGT. CDR3 length: 13 amino acids. CDR3 amino acids: CASSEAGPGGYTF. CDR3 sequence (DNA): TGTGCCAGCAGTGAAGCGGGACCCGGTGGCTACACCTTC.

This chain's CDR3 is CASSTSPRREQYF. CDR3 nucleotide sequence: TGTGCCAGCAGCACATCCCCACGAAGGGAGCAGTACTTC. The V call is TRBV9, the J call TRBJ2-7; D is uncertain. V was shortened by 4 bases and J by 7 bases, with 15 bases between the two germline ends. Germline values: CDR1 SGDLS, CDR2 YYNGEE. There are 13 residues in the CDR3.

The sample holds a few counts of this clonotype. The rearrangement uses TRBV5-1 and TRBJ1-2, with 11 bases lining up with TRBD1. Trimming cost V 4 bases and J 0 bases; bases outside gene matches: 2. The CDR3 has 15 amino acids. Germline values: CDR1 SGHRS, CDR2 YFSETQ. The CDR3, as DNA: TGCGCCAGCAGCACGGGACAGGGGGCTAACTATGGCTACACCTTC. Protein: CASSTGQGANYGYTF. Together with reference TRBV5-1 and TRBJ1-2, the CDR3 gives the full variable domain: KAGVTQTPRYLIKTRGQQVTLSCSPISGHRSVSWYQQTPGQGLQFLFEYFSETQRNKGNFPGRFSGRQFSNSRSEMNVSTLELGDSALYLCASSTGQGANYGYTFGSGTRLTVV.

The chain links TRBV7-8 to TRBJ2-6, with 8 bases matching TRBD1. The V and J ends lost 4 bases and 2 bases, in that order; junction bases with no gene match: 4. Germline V gene data show CDR1 as SGHVS and CDR2 as FQNEAQ. The CDR3 covers 16 residues. The CDR3 region is CASSWRTGTGANVLTF. The CDR3 nucleotides read TGTGCCAGCAGCTGGAGGACAGGGACTGGGGCCAACGTCCTGACTTTC.

V gene TRBV6-5 combines with J gene TRBJ1-2; TRBD1 matches at 7 bases. Per the germline V gene, CDR1 is MNHEY and CDR2 is SVGAGI. The CDR3 is made up of 13 amino acids. V dropped 5 bases and J dropped 5; count of bases not matched to a gene: 5. The CDR3 is CASSQTGLYGYTF. The CDR3 region has the DNA TGTGCCAGCAGTCAGACAGGGTTGTATGGCTACACCTTC.

Only a few counts were recorded for this clonotype. This sequence joins TRBV9 and TRBJ2-2; 11 positions match TRBD2. The CDR3 has 17 amino acids. Trimming removed 0 bases from V and 6 bases from J; junction bases left unmatched: 7. CDR1 SGDLS and CDR2 YYNGEE come from the germline V gene. The DNA for the CDR3 is TGTGCCAGCAGCGTAGCACTAGGGACTAGCGGCCCCGGGGAGCTGTTTTTT. Translation gives CASSVALGTSGPGELFF.

As DNA, the CDR3 is TGTGCCAGCACCCCGTCAAGGGTAGGAAGGGAGACCCAGTACTTC. This encodes CASTPSRVGRETQYF. The rearrangement links TRBV27 to TRBJ2-5; D gene uncertain. Trimming shortened V by 7 bases and J by 5 bases, and 20 bases separated the two germline ends. The CDR3 is 15 residues long. Germline CDR1 reads MNHEY; CDR2 reads SMNVEV (reference sequence).

This clonotype was detected only a few times. This chain joins TRBV2 and TRBJ2-5; perhaps TRBD1 as D (6 bases). Germline CDR1 SNHLY, CDR2 FYNNEI. Trimming stripped 1 base from V and 4 bases from J, with 13 bases between. The CDR3 extends over 15 amino acids. The CDR3 DNA reads as TGTGCCAGCAGTGAAGGTCAGGGGCTAGGAGAGACCCAGTACTTC. Protein sequence: CASSEGQGLGETQYF.

This clonotype was seen more than once but under ten times. The chain recombines TRBV12-3 or TRBV12-4 with TRBJ1-1; D perhaps matches TRBD1 (5 bases). The CDR3 totals 13 residues. The V gene lost 4 bases and the J gene lost 4 bases, with 10 bases spanning the gap. In DNA form, the CDR3 reads TGTGCCAGCAGTTCTCGGGACGGCACTGAAGCTTTCTTT. It is translated as CASSSRDGTEAFF.

The V call is TRBV9, the J call TRBJ2-1; 9 bases match TRBD2. V dropped 4 bases and J dropped 7; count of bases not matched to a gene: 3. This CDR3 has 13 amino acids. Germline V gene sequence: CDR1 SGDLS, CDR2 YYNGEE. The DNA of the CDR3 is TGTGCCAGCAGCAGCGGGGGGTTAAATGAGCAGTTCTTC. Translating it yields CASSSGGLNEQFF.

In this sample, this clonotype turned up once. The rearrangement joins TRBV18 to TRBJ1-5; D not certain. The CDR3 has 13 amino acids. V lost 8 bases, J lost 4 bases, and 12 bases lay in between. Germline CDR1 reads KGHSH; CDR2 reads LQKENI. The CDR3 protein is CASNGMGNQPQHF. The CDR3 nucleotides are TGTGCCAGCAACGGGATGGGGAATCAGCCCCAGCATTTT.